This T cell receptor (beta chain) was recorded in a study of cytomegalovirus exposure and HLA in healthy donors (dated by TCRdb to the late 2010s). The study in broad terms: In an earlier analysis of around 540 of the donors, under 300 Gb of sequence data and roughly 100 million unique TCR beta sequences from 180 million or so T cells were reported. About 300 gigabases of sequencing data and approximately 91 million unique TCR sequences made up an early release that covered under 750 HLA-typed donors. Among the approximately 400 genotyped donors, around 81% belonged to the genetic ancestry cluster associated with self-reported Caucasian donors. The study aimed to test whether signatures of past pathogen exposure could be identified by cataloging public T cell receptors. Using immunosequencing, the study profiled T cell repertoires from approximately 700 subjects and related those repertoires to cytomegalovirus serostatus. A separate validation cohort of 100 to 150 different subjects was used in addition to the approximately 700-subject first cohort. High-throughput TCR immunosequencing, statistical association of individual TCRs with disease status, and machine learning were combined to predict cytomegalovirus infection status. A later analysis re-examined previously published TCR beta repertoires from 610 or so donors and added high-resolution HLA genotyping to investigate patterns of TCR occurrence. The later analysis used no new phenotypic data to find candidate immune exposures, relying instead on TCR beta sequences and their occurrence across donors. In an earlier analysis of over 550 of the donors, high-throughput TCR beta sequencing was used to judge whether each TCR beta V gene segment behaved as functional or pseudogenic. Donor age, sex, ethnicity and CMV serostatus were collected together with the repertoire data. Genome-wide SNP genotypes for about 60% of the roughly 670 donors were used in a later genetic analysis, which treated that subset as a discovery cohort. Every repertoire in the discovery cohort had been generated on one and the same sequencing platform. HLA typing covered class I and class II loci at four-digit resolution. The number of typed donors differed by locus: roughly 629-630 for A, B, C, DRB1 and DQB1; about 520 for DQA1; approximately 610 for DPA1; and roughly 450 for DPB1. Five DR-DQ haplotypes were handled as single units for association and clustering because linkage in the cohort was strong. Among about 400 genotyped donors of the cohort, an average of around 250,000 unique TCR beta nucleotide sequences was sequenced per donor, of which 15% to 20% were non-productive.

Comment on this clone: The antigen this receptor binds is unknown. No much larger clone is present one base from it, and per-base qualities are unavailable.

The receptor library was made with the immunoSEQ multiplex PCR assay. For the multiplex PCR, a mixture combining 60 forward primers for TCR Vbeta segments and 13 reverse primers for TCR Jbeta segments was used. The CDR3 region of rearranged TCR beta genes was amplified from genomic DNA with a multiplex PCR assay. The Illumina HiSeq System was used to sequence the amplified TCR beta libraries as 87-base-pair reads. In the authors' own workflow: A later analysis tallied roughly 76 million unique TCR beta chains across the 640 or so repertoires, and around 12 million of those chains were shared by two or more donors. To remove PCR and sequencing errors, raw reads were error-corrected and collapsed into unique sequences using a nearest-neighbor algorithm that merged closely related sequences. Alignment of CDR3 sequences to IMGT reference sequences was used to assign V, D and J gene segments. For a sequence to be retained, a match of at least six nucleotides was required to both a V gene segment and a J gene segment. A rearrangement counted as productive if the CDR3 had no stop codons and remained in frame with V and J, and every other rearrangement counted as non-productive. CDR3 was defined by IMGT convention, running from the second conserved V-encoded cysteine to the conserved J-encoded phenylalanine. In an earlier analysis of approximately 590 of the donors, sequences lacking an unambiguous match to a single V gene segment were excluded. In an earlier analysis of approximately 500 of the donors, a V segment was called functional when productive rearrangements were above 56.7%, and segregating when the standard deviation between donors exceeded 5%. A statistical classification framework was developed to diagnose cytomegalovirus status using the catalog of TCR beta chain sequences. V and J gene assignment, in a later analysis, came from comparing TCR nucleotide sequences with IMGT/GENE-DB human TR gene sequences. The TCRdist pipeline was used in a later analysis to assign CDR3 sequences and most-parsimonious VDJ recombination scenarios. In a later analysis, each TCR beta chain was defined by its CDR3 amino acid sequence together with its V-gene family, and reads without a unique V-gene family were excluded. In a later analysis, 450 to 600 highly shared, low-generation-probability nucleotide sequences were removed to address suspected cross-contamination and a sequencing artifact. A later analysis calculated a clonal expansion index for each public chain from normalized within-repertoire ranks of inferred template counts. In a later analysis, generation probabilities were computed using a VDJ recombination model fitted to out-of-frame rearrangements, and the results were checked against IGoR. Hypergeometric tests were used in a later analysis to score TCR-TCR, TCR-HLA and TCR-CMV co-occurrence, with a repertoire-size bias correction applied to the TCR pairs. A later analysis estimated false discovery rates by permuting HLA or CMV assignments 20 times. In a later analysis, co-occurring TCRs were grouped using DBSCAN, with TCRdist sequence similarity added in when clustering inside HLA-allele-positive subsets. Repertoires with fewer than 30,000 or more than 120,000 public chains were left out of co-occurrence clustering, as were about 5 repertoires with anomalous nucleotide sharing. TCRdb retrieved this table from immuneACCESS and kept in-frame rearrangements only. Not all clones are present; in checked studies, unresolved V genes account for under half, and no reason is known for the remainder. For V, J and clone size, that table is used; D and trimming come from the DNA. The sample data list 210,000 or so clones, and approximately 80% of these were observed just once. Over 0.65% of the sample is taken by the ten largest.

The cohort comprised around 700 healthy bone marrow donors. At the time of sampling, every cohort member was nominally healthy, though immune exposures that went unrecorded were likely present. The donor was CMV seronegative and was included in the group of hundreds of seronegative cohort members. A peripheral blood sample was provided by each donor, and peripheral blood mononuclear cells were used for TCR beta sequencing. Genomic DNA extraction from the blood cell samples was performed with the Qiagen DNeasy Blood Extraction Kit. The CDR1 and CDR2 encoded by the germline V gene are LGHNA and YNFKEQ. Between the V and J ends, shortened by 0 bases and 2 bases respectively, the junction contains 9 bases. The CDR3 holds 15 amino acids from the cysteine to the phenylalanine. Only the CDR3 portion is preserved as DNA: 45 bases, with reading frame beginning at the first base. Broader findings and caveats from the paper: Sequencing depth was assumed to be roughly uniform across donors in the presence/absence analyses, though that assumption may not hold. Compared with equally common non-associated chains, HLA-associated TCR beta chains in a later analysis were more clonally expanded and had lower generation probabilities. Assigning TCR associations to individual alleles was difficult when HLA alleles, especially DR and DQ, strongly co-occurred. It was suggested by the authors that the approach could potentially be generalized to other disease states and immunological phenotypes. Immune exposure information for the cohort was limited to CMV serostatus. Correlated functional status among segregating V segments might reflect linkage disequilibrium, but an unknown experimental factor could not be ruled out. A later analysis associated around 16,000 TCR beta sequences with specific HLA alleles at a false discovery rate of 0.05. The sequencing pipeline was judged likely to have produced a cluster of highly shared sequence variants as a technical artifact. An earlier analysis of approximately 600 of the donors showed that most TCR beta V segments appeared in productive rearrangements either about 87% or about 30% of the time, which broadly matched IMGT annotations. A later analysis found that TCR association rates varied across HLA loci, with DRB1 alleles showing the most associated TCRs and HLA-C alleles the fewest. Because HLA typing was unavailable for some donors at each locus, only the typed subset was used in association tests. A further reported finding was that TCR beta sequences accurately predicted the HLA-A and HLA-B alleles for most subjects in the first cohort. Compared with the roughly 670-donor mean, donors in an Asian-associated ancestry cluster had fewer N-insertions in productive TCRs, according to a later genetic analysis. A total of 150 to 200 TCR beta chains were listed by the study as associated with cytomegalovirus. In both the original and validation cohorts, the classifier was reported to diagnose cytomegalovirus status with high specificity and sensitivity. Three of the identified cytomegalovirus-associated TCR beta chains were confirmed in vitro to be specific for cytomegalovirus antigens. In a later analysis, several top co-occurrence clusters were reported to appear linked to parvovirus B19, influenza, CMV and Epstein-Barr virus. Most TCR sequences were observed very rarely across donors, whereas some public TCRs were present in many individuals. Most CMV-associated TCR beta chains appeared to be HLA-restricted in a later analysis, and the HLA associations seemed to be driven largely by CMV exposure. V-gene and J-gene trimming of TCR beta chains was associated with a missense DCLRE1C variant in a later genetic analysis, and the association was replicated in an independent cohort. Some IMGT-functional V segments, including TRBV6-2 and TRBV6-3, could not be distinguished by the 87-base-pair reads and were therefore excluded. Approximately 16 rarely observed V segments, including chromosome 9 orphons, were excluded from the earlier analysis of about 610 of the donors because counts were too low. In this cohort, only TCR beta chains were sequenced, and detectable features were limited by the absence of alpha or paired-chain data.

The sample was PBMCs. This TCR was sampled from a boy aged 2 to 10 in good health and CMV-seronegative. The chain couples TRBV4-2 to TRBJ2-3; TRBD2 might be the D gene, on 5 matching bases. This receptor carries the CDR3 CASSQDQTNTDTQYF. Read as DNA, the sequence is TGTGCCAGCAGCCAAGATCAGACTAACACAGATACGCAGTATTTT.